These 31 T cell receptor beta chains originate from one sample sequenced in a study of CD8+ T cells in alopecia areata. cDNA serving as the sequencing template came from extracted, reverse transcribed RNA. Some clones are missing from TCRdb's copy, which holds only in-frame ones; the method was immunoSEQ multiplex PCR. The profile covers 200,000 or so clones, with about three fifths appearing a single time and over 0.4% taken by the ten largest. Sequences were derived from CD4+ T cells sorted from blood, sampled at week 0. The receptors derive from a human donor with alopecia areata.

This chain links TRBV29-1 with TRBJ1-1; D is possibly TRBD1 (5 bases). The length of the CDR3 is 15 residues. The V gene's germline CDR1 is SQVTM and CDR2 ANQGSEA. Deletions cut 7 bases from V and 5 bases from J, with 23 bases between. The CDR3 is CSARYILGEGTEAFF. Here the CDR3 DNA reads TGCAGCGCTCGATACATTTTGGGAGAGGGGACTGAAGCTTTCTTT.

The table lists this clone with a count of one. This chain connects TRBV11-2 to TRBJ1-1; 9 nucleotides agree with TRBD1. The CDR3 is 15 residues long. The germline gives CDR1 SGHAT, CDR2 FQNNGV. V shed 0 bases, J shed 6 bases, and the junction held 5 bases outside the gene matches. The CDR3 region is CASSLEGQGFAEAFF. In DNA, the CDR3 is TGTGCCAGCAGCTTAGAGGGACAGGGTTTCGCTGAAGCTTTCTTT.

The chain uses TRBV6-5 and TRBJ2-2, with D possibly being TRBD2 (5 bases). V lost 7 bases, J lost 2 bases, and 14 bases lay in between. The CDR3 loop spans 15 amino acids. CDR1 is MNHEY and CDR2 is SVGAGI in the germline V gene. This chain's CDR3 is CASTSLIGNTGELFF. CDR3 DNA: TGTGCCAGCACTAGCCTGATCGGAAACACCGGGGAGCTGTTTTTT.

The V call is TRBV4-1, the J call TRBJ2-7; 9 nucleotides agree with TRBD1. CDR1 is MGHRA, CDR2 YSYEKL, per germline. The CDR3 sequence is 14 residues long. Losses at the gene ends were 6 bases for V and 0 bases for J; bases not matched to a gene: 3. Here the CDR3 DNA reads TGCGCCAGCAGGAAGGGACAGGGCTCCTACGAGCAGTACTTC. This gives the protein CASRKGQGSYEQYF.

The sample holds a few counts of this clone. The chain links TRBV7-9 to TRBJ2-1; TRBD2 matches at 9 bases. The CDR3 consists of 14 residues. The germline CDR1 and CDR2 sequences are SEHNR and FQNEAQ (reference sequence). J was trimmed by 5 bases and V by 4 bases; bases with no gene match: 3. Written as DNA, the CDR3 is TGTGCCAGCAGCTGGAGCGGGGGGAACAATGAGCAGTTCTTC. This gives the protein CASSWSGGNNEQFF.

A few counts support this clone. The V gene is TRBV14, the J gene TRBJ2-3, with no clear D. CDR1 is SGHDN, CDR2 FVKESK, per germline. Trimming shortened V by 1 base and J by 4 bases, and 9 bases separated the two germline ends. The CDR3 is made up of 14 amino acids. The DNA for the CDR3 is TGTGCCAGCAGCCAAGGAGGCGCCGCAGATACGCAGTATTTT. It codes for CASSQGGAADTQYF.

This clone showed up just a few times. The genes are TRBV5-5 and TRBJ1-5, with TRBD1 matching over 8 bases. Germline loops: CDR1 SGHKS, CDR2 YYEKEE (reference sequence). The J segment lost 6 bases and the V segment lost 4 bases, leaving 9 bases of the junction unmatched. This CDR3 spans 15 amino acids. The CDR3 here is CASSATGVFIQPQHF. In DNA form, the CDR3 reads TGTGCCAGCAGCGCGACAGGGGTTTTTATTCAGCCCCAGCATTTT.

The genes are TRBV6-1 and TRBJ2-1, with 9 bases identical to TRBD2. Germline values: CDR1 MNHNS, CDR2 SASEGT. V was clipped by 9 bases and J by 11 bases; unmatched bases: 17. The CDR3 runs 15 residues. The CDR3 nucleotides read TGTGCCAGTGCCCCTGAAGGTAGCGGGAGTTTCAAGCAGTTCTTC. It translates to CASAPEGSGSFKQFF.

The V and J genes are TRBV18 and TRBJ2-1; TRBD2 matches at 8 bases. CDR3 length: 15 amino acids. After removal of 3 bases from V and 3 bases from J, the junction contained 4 bases not matched to a gene. CDR1 is KGHSH and CDR2 is LQKENI in the germline V gene. The DNA of the CDR3 is TGTGCCAGCTCACCTGTCACTAGCGGCTACAATGAGCAGTTCTTC. Its protein product is CASSPVTSGYNEQFF.

Worth noting for this clone: Other DNA sequences in this specimen translate into the identical CDR3. The chain uses TRBV29-1 and TRBJ1-1, with D unclear. This CDR3 is 11 amino acids long. Trimming took off 4 bases at V and 1 base at J, with 4 bases between the two ends. Germline lookup yields CDR1 SQVTM and CDR2 ANQGSEA. This CDR3 reads CSVVSNTEAFF. The CDR3 DNA is TGCAGCGTTGTCTCGAACACTGAAGCTTTCTTT.

The J gene is TRBJ1-2, the V gene TRBV1. TRBV1 corresponds to a pseudogene. CDR3 size: 15 residues. In nucleotides, the CDR3 is TGCACCAGCAGGGTTACCAGGGAGCTGAGGGGAGGCTACACCTTC. Its translation is CTSRVTRELRGGYTF.

The CDR3 sequence is CASSIQGLNSPLHF. The CDR3 region has the DNA TGTGCCAGCAGCATCCAGGGCCTAAATTCACCCCTCCACTTT. The chain employs TRBV5-4 and TRBJ1-6; possible D gene TRBD1, 5 bases. V was cut by 4 bases and J by 7 bases, with 12 bases left in between. Germline V lookup: CDR1 SGHNT, CDR2 YYREEE (reference sequence). The CDR3 runs 14 residues.

This clone was recorded once. This chain connects TRBV30 to TRBJ1-1; D not certain. Germline loops: CDR1 GTSNPN, CDR2 SVGIG (reference sequence). Trimming cost V 2 bases and J 1 base, with 14 bases left between them. The CDR3 extends over 15 amino acids. DNA for the CDR3: TGTGCCTGGAGTCCACTAAGGATAAGGAACACTGAAGCTTTCTTT. It translates to CAWSPLRIRNTEAFF.

This clone was seen only a few times. This chain links TRBV27 with TRBJ1-1; D is unresolved. The V and J ends lost 1 base and 6 bases respectively, with 6 bases between them. Germline V gene data show CDR1 as MNHEY and CDR2 as SMNVEV (reference sequence). This CDR3 region has 12 residues. CDR3 protein: CASSLFGSEAFF. The CDR3, as DNA: TGTGCCAGCAGTTTATTCGGGTCTGAAGCTTTCTTT.

V and J are TRBV14 and TRBJ2-2; no firm D call. From germline, CDR1 is SGHDN and CDR2 FVKESK. This CDR3 comprises 15 residues. The V end was cut by 0 bases, the J end by 4 bases, with 9 bases between. CDR3 sequence reads: CASSQDLSLTGELFF. In DNA, the CDR3 is TGTGCCAGCAGCCAAGATCTGAGTCTCACCGGGGAGCTGTTTTTT.

This clone has a handful of counts. The chain is built from TRBV30 and TRBJ2-1, with 8 positions matching TRBD2. Germline values: CDR1 GTSNPN, CDR2 SVGIG (reference sequence). This CDR3 comprises 12 residues. J was trimmed by 8 bases and V by 3 bases; bases with no gene match: 3. CDR3 DNA sequence: TGTGCCTGGAGGACTAGCGTGCATGAGCAGTTCTTC. This encodes CAWRTSVHEQFF.

This clone has ten or more counts. V and J are TRBV7-2 and TRBJ2-7; 9 bases are shared with TRBD1. With V trimmed by 1 base and J by 6 bases, 7 bases remained unmatched. CDR3 length equals 15 residues. CDR1 SGHTA and CDR2 FQGNSA come from the germline V gene. In DNA, the CDR3 is TGTGCCAGCAGCTTAGGCGGGGACAGGGCTTCCGAGCAGTACTTC. Residues: CASSLGGDRASEQYF.

The chain combines TRBV6-6 with TRBJ1-2; D not resolved. CDR1 and CDR2 from the germline V gene are MNHNY and SVGAGI (reference sequence). With 6 bases removed from V and 0 bases from J, the gap between germline ends came to 5 bases. The CDR3 contains 12 residues. Written as DNA, the CDR3 is TGTGCCAGCAGATCACCTAACTATGGCTACACCTTC. The encoded protein is CASRSPNYGYTF.

This clone occurred a few times. The V gene is TRBV4-2, the J gene TRBJ2-7, with 13 bases that match TRBD2. CDR1 is LGHNA and CDR2 is YNFKEQ in the germline V gene. This CDR3 contains 16 residues. The ends lost 5 bases at V and 1 base at J; junction bases unmatched: 5. This CDR3 reads CASSFRLAGGSYEQYF. CDR3 nucleotides: TGTGCCAGCAGCTTCCGACTAGCGGGGGGTTCCTACGAGCAGTACTTC.

The V call is TRBV7-6, the J call TRBJ2-3; D is uncertain. The CDR3 contains 13 residues. Trimming pared 5 bases from V and 2 bases from J, leaving 8 bases between. Germline lookup yields CDR1 SGHVS and CDR2 FNYEAQ. The CDR3 is CASSPRFTDTQYF. The CDR3 nucleotides are TGTGCCAGCAGCCCACGCTTCACAGATACGCAGTATTTT.

Only one count was recorded for this clone. The chain couples TRBV11-2 to TRBJ2-7; TRBD2 matches 8 bases. Per germline, CDR1 SGHAT and CDR2 FQNNGV. There are 14 residues in the CDR3. The V segment lost 3 bases and the J segment 2 bases; nucleotides outside the gene matches: 3. In DNA form, the CDR3 reads TGTGCCAGCAGCTTTACTAGCGGAACCTACGAGCAGTACTTC. Its translation: CASSFTSGTYEQYF.

In regard to this clone: Within the sample, other DNA sequences also encode this same CDR3. J is TRBJ2-1 and V is TRBV12-5, with unresolved D. V was trimmed by 0 bases and J by 8 bases, leaving 2 bases between them. The CDR3 runs to 11 residues. Germline V gives CDR1 LGHNT, CDR2 FRNRAP. The CDR3 DNA reads as TGTGCTAGTGGTTTGGTGGATGAGCAGTTCTTC. As protein: CASGLVDEQFF.

This clone was seen only a few times. The sample holds other DNA sequences that translate to the same CDR3. The chain links TRBV29-1 to TRBJ1-1, with D unclear. Deletions cut 4 bases from V and 0 bases from J, with 9 bases between. Germline assignment: CDR1 SQVTM and CDR2 ANQGSEA. The CDR3 covers 13 residues. Here the CDR3 DNA reads TGCAGCGTTGTCAGACAACTGAACACTGAAGCTTTCTTT. Translating it yields CSVVRQLNTEAFF.

This clone has more than one count but fewer than ten. V and J are TRBV5-1 and TRBJ1-6; 7 nucleotides align to TRBD1. The CDR3 loop spans 17 amino acids. V lost 0 bases to trimming and J lost 8 bases; unmatched junction nucleotides: 11. Germline assignment: CDR1 SGHRS and CDR2 YFSETQ. The CDR3 coding sequence is TGCGCCAGCAGCTTGGAAGGCGCCTACACAGGGGATTCACCCCTCCACTTT. Translation gives CASSLEGAYTGDSPLHF.

This chain uses TRBV5-6 with TRBJ2-7; D unclear. The CDR3 has 12 amino acids. Trimming took 4 bases from V and 1 from J, leaving 6 bases between them. Germline assignment: CDR1 SGHDT and CDR2 YYEEEE. The CDR3 nucleotides are TGTGCCAGCAGCGTCTATTCCTACGAGCAGTACTTC. Translation: CASSVYSYEQYF.

This clone is medium-sized in the sample. CDR3 in amino acids: CASSLGASGSSYNEQFF. DNA for the CDR3: TGTGCCAGCAGCTTGGGTGCTAGCGGGAGCTCCTACAATGAGCAGTTCTTC. V and J are TRBV7-9 and TRBJ2-1; 10 nucleotides agree with TRBD2. Trimming took 3 bases from V and 0 from J; bases not matched to a gene: 5. Germline V lookup: CDR1 SEHNR, CDR2 FQNEAQ (reference sequence). This CDR3 comprises 17 residues.

This clone was observed a single time. The chain couples TRBV6-5 to TRBJ2-5, with D tentatively TRBD2 (6 bases). The CDR3 is made up of 12 amino acids. Per germline, CDR1 MNHEY and CDR2 SVGAGI. The CDR3 DNA reads TGTGCTACACGACGACTAGGAGAGACCCAGTACTTC. Translated: CATRRLGETQYF.

This clone has a count of ten or more. This chain links TRBV9 with TRBJ2-2; 8 bases align to TRBD2. V lost 4 bases to trimming and J lost 4 bases; unmatched junction nucleotides: 9. The V gene's germline CDR1 is SGDLS and CDR2 YYNGEE. The CDR3 runs to 16 residues. CDR3 sequence reads: CASSPRGAGTTGELFF. The DNA of the CDR3 is TGTGCCAGCAGCCCGCGGGGGGCCGGGACCACCGGGGAGCTGTTTTTT.

The V call is TRBV9, the J call TRBJ1-6; 8 bases agree with TRBD1. Germline-derived CDR1 and CDR2 are SGDLS and YYNGEE. This CDR3 comprises 16 residues. The junction had 7 bases not matched to a gene; V was cut back by 1 base and J by 7 bases. DNA of the CDR3: TGTGCCAGCAGCGTAACAGGGGGGGCGCCCAATTCACCCCTCCACTTT. Protein sequence: CASSVTGGAPNSPLHF. The whole variable domain, remainder taken from reference TRBV9 and TRBJ1-6, is DSGVTQTPKHLITATGQRVTLRCSPRSGDLSVYWYQQSLDQGLQFLIQYYNGEERAKGNILERFSAQQFPDLHSELNLSSLELGDSALYFCASSVTGGAPNSPLHFGNGTRLTVT.

J is TRBJ2-7 and V is TRBV29-1, with D possibly TRBD2 on 5 matching bases. This CDR3 has 12 amino acids. V was clipped by 1 base and J by 5 bases, with 9 bases between them. Germline CDR1 and CDR2: SQVTM and ANQGSEA. The CDR3 DNA sequence: TGCAGCGTTGAAGGGGAGACCAACGAGCAGTACTTC. The encoded protein is CSVEGETNEQYF.

V is TRBV30 and J is TRBJ1-3; D gene uncertain. V was shortened by 3 bases and J by 2 bases, with 5 bases between the two germline ends. The germline gives CDR1 GTSNPN, CDR2 SVGIG (reference sequence). There are 12 residues in the CDR3. The CDR3 DNA reads TGTGCCTGGAGCGGTGCTGGAAACACCATATATTTT. This codes for CAWSGAGNTIYF.